Shown below are 11 T cell receptor beta chains from a single sample sequenced in a study of blood T cells in healthy people across ages. It was with a sample-barcoded 5' primer and a J-beta primer mix that a second PCR of about 6 to 11 cycles was run. TCRdb processed the 5' RACE reads anew with MiXCR; each CDR3 protein has one entry. The sample shows approximately 770,000 distinct CDR3 sequences, 55% to 70% of them seen only once. Material: blood. These receptors all come from a man aged 25-40 years in good health.

This clonotype has a handful of counts. V is TRBV11-2 and J is TRBJ2-7; D might be TRBD1 or TRBD2, each matching 5 bases. Trimming pared 3 bases from V and 7 bases from J, leaving 10 bases between. CDR3 size: 12 residues. CDR1 is SGHAT, CDR2 FQNNGV, per germline. CDR3: CASSLGVREQYF. Written as DNA, the CDR3 is TGTGCCAGCAGCTTGGGGGTCCGGGAGCAGTACTTC.

The rearrangement joins TRBV18 to TRBJ1-2; 9 positions match TRBD1. The CDR3 runs to 14 residues. V was clipped by 7 bases and J by 2 bases; unmatched bases: 5. Looked up from germline, CDR1 is KGHSH and CDR2 is LQKENI. CDR3 loop: CASWTGEANYGYTF. Here the CDR3 DNA reads TGTGCCAGCTGGACAGGGGAGGCAAACTATGGCTACACCTTC.

The gene calls are TRBV7-3 and TRBJ2-6; no reliable D call. CDR3 length equals 15 residues. Trimming took off 2 bases at V and 0 bases at J, with 5 bases between the two ends. CDR1 and CDR2 from the germline V gene are SGHTA and FQGTGA. The CDR3 here is CASSLYFSGANVLTF. CDR3 sequence (DNA): TGTGCCAGCAGCTTATACTTCTCTGGGGCCAACGTCCTGACTTTC.

The genes are TRBV11-2 and TRBJ2-1; D possibly corresponds to TRBD1 (7 bases). The CDR3 has 16 amino acids. CDR1 and CDR2 from the germline V gene are SGHAT and FQNNGV. V lost 3 bases and J 8 bases, leaving 20 bases between the germline ends. The chain's CDR3 is CASSLWAGQRWDEQFF. The CDR3 region has the DNA TGTGCCAGCAGCTTGTGGGCGGGACAGAGATGGGATGAGCAGTTCTTC.

This clonotype was observed a few times. For the CDR3, the DNA is TGTGCCAGCAGTTCGTTCAGGGGGCAGGATGGCTACACCTTC. Translated, it gives CASSSFRGQDGYTF. The chain carries TRBV6-6 and TRBJ1-2; 8 bases agree with TRBD1. Germline values: CDR1 MNHNY, CDR2 SVGAGI (reference sequence). CDR3 size: 14 residues. Trimming took 4 bases from V and 6 from J; bases not matched to a gene: 7.

The J gene is TRBJ2-1, the V gene TRBV9; 10 bases are a match to TRBD1. Germline V gene sequence: CDR1 SGDLS, CDR2 YYNGEE. There are 16 residues in the CDR3. J gave up 6 bases and V 4 bases, and 10 bases lay outside the gene matches. CDR3 DNA sequence: TGTGCCAGCAGCCACCACGGACAGGGGGGCACCAATGAGCAGTTCTTC. Its translation: CASSHHGQGGTNEQFF.

Only a few counts were recorded for this clonotype. V is TRBV14 and J is TRBJ2-7; no firm D call. V lost 4 bases to trimming and J lost 6 bases, with 13 bases between them. The germline gives CDR1 SGHDN, CDR2 FVKESK. The CDR3 is made up of 13 amino acids. Here the CDR3 reads CASSLGFISEQYF. The CDR3 DNA reads TGTGCCAGCAGCCTAGGATTCATTTCCGAGCAGTACTTC.

V usage is TRBV6-5 and J usage is TRBJ2-5; tentative D call: TRBD1 (6 bases). Germline V gene data show CDR1 as MNHEY and CDR2 as SVGAGI. The CDR3 has 13 amino acids. Trimming shortened V by 5 bases and J by 3 bases, and 10 bases separated the two germline ends. CDR3 bases: TGTGCCAGCAGTCCGGACAGAAAAGAGACCCAGTACTTC. Translating gives CASSPDRKETQYF.

The J gene is TRBJ2-2, the V gene TRBV6-2 or TRBV6-3, with TRBD1 identical over 9 bases. The trim removed 8 bases at V and 7 bases at J, leaving 11 bases unmatched. The CDR3 sequence is 15 residues long. Germline-derived CDR1 and CDR2 are MNHEY and SVGEGT. Written as DNA, the CDR3 is TGTGCCAGCGCGCAGGGAACAGGGGGCTTCGGGGAGCTGTTTTTT. Residues: CASAQGTGGFGELFF.

V gene TRBV9 combines with J gene TRBJ2-1; perhaps TRBD2 as D (6 bases). The germline V gene encodes CDR1 SGDLS and CDR2 YYNGEE. The CDR3 runs to 18 residues. Between the trimmed V and J ends, which lost 4 bases and 0 bases, there was a span of 20 bases. CDR3 loop: CASSPQGVRGFSYNEQFF. The CDR3 bases are TGTGCCAGCAGCCCACAAGGGGTTCGGGGGTTCTCCTACAATGAGCAGTTCTTC.

The rearrangement links TRBV5-1 to TRBJ2-4; D is unclear. CDR1 and CDR2 from the germline V gene are SGHRS and YFSETQ. The CDR3 is 15 residues long. Trimming took 0 bases from V and 5 from J, leaving 12 bases between them. The CDR3 coding sequence is TGCGCCAGCAGCTTGGGGTCTGTTGAAGAAAACATTCAGTACTTC. Translated, it gives CASSLGSVEENIQYF.